These 22 T cell receptor beta chains were all obtained from the same sample, sequenced in a study of cytomegalovirus exposure and HLA in healthy donors. Primers included in the PCR were 60 Vbeta and 13 Jbeta primers. TCRdb's table, derived via immunoSEQ multiplex PCR, lists solely in-frame clones and lacks some. The repertoire holds about 150,000 clones, with 80% as singletons. Sequencing input: PBMCs. The receptors shown here come from a woman in her forties in good health and CMV-seropositive.

V gene TRBV15 combines with J gene TRBJ2-1, with D perhaps TRBD2 (6 bases). The ends were cut back, 0 bases at V and 3 bases at J, with 15 bases in the middle. Looked up from germline, CDR1 is LNHNV and CDR2 is YYDKDF (reference sequence). This CDR3 contains 17 residues. The CDR3: CATSRDFGGGSYNEQFF. CDR3 nucleotide sequence: TGTGCCACCAGCAGAGATTTTGGGGGAGGCAGCTACAATGAGCAGTTCTTC.

The chain recombines TRBV25-1 with TRBJ2-2; TRBD1 matches at 9 bases. The length of the CDR3 is 16 residues. Germline trimming cut 4 bases from V and 6 bases from J; bases unmatched to any gene: 9. CDR1 and CDR2 (germline): MGHDK, SYGVNS. The CDR3 nucleotides are TGTGCCAGCAGTGTGGCTGGGACAGGGCTTTCCGGGGAGCTGTTTTTT. Translated: CASSVAGTGLSGELFF.

This chain connects TRBV29-1 to TRBJ2-7; 7 bases are a match to TRBD2. The V gene's germline CDR1 is SQVTM and CDR2 ANQGSEA. Losses at the gene ends were 0 bases for V and 0 bases for J; bases not matched to a gene: 8. This CDR3 region has 16 residues. The chain's CDR3 is CSVEDQGSGLSYEQYF. As DNA, the CDR3 is TGCAGCGTTGAAGATCAGGGTAGCGGGCTCTCCTACGAGCAGTACTTC.

The chain couples TRBV2 to TRBJ1-2, with unresolved D. From germline, CDR1 is SNHLY and CDR2 FYNNEI. The germline V and J ends were trimmed by 1 base and 4 bases, with 10 bases remaining between them. This CDR3 contains 14 residues. The CDR3 DNA follows: TGTGCCAGCAGTGAAGTGGGAGATCGCTATGGCTACACCTTC. Its protein product is CASSEVGDRYGYTF.

CDR3 sequence (DNA): TGTGCCAGCAGCCCGCGCTCCTACGAGCAGTACTTC. Translation: CASSPRSYEQYF. The chain couples TRBV7-9 to TRBJ2-7; D not resolved. This CDR3 has 12 residues. Between the trimmed V and J ends, which lost 5 bases and 0 bases, there was a span of 5 bases. Germline CDR1 reads SEHNR; CDR2 reads FQNEAQ (reference sequence).

The gene calls are TRBV7-6 and TRBJ2-2, with 11 bases fitting TRBD2. This CDR3 has 16 residues. Germline V CDR1 and CDR2: SGHVS, FNYEAQ. The J segment lost 4 bases and the V segment lost 3 bases, leaving 4 bases of the junction unmatched. The CDR3 region has the DNA TGTGCCAGCAGCTTGGGGCTAGCGGGAGGCACCGGGGAGCTGTTTTTT. Translation gives CASSLGLAGGTGELFF.

This clone was observed a handful of times. The V call is TRBV19, the J call TRBJ2-1; 11 positions match TRBD2. This CDR3 region has 15 residues. Germline lookup yields CDR1 LNHDA and CDR2 SQIVND (reference sequence). V was pared by 10 bases and J by 5 bases, with 10 bases of the junction left unmatched. CDR3 region: CATFISGRADNEQFF. In DNA, the CDR3 is TGTGCCACCTTTATTAGCGGGAGGGCCGACAATGAGCAGTTCTTC.

This chain uses TRBV11-2 with TRBJ2-7; 11 positions match TRBD2. CDR3 length: 15 residues. The junction had 6 bases not matched to a gene; V was cut back by 5 bases and J by 3 bases. Germline V gene lookup returns CDR1 SGHAT and CDR2 FQNNGV. CDR3 sequence: CASSHSGRAVYEQYF. The CDR3 DNA reads TGTGCCAGCAGCCATAGCGGGAGGGCTGTCTACGAGCAGTACTTC.

The chain couples TRBV7-9 to TRBJ1-2; 8 nucleotides agree with TRBD1. V shed 5 bases and J 1 base; nucleotides not matched to a gene: 12. Germline lookup yields CDR1 SEHNR and CDR2 FQNEAQ (reference sequence). The CDR3 is made up of 17 amino acids. The CDR3 loop is CASSPRDRWTINYGYTF. Here the CDR3 DNA reads TGTGCCAGCAGCCCACGGGACAGGTGGACTATTAACTATGGCTACACCTTC.

This chain links TRBV2 with TRBJ2-7; D call uncertain. CDR3 length: 13 residues. V dropped 1 base and J dropped 3 bases, with 7 bases sitting between them. Germline CDR1 is SNHLY and CDR2 is FYNNEI. For the CDR3, the DNA is TGTGCCAGCAGTGAAGGCTCAGTCTACGAGCAGTACTTC. Its translation is CASSEGSVYEQYF.

The chain employs TRBV6-6 and TRBJ2-7; possibly TRBD2 for D (6 bases). Trimming left V 6 bases short and J 4 bases short, with 19 bases between. The CDR3 has 15 residues. Per germline, CDR1 MNHNY and CDR2 SVGAGI (reference sequence). The CDR3 DNA reads as TGTGCCAGCAGCTTAGGATCCCGGGGGAGGTACGAGCAGTACTTC. It codes for CASSLGSRGRYEQYF.

The rearrangement joins TRBV6-1 to TRBJ2-1, with 12 bases matching TRBD2. Unmatched junction bases numbered 2, after V lost 1 base and J lost 7 bases. Germline V gene lookup returns CDR1 MNHNS and CDR2 SASEGT. This CDR3 comprises 15 residues. The CDR3 DNA sequence: TGTGCCAGCAGTGAAGGACTAGCGGGAGTTAATGAGCAGTTCTTC. This gives the protein CASSEGLAGVNEQFF.

About this clone: One end of the junction fails to match germline, which may point to a read error. The chain links TRBV6-5 to TRBJ1-4, with TRBD1 matching over 10 bases. The germline CDR1 and CDR2 sequences are MNHEY and SVGAGI. CDR3 length: 15 amino acids. Written as DNA, the CDR3 is TGTGCCAGCAGTGACTCGACAGGGGGCAGGGAAAAACTGTTTTTT. Its protein product is CASSDSTGGREKLFF.

The rearrangement links TRBV14 to TRBJ2-1; possible D gene TRBD2, 7 bases. CDR3 length: 14 residues. The germline V gene has CDR1 SGHDN and CDR2 FVKESK. Trimming stripped 1 base from V and 13 bases from J, with 17 bases between. The CDR3 reads CASSQAAGARGQFF. The CDR3 DNA is TGTGCCAGCAGCCAAGCGGCGGGGGCACGGGGTCAGTTCTTC.

J is TRBJ1-1 and V is TRBV28; weak D call: TRBD1 (5 bases). CDR3 size: 14 residues. V lost 6 bases, J lost 3 bases, and 14 bases lay in between. Germline-derived CDR1 and CDR2 are MDHEN and SYDVKM. This CDR3 reads CASSVRTRDTEAFF. The CDR3, as DNA: TGTGCCAGCAGCGTCAGGACACGGGACACTGAAGCTTTCTTT.

In nucleotides, the CDR3 is TGTGCCAGCAGCTTCCGGGTAGCGGGGATTACAGATACGCAGTATTTT. Residues: CASSFRVAGITDTQYF. The chain carries TRBV11-2 and TRBJ2-3; 8 nucleotides line up with TRBD2. V shed 3 bases and J 3 bases; nucleotides not matched to a gene: 8. CDR3 length: 16 amino acids. CDR1 is SGHAT and CDR2 is FQNNGV in the germline V gene.

The chain employs TRBV2 and TRBJ2-3; D not certain. The CDR3 is 18 residues long. V lost 2 bases, J lost 4 bases, and 22 bases lay in between. Germline V gene lookup returns CDR1 SNHLY and CDR2 FYNNEI. The CDR3 coding sequence is TGTGCCAGCAGTGAAACTCATAACCATACCATCTTAGCAGATACGCAGTATTTT. This gives the protein CASSETHNHTILADTQYF. The whole variable domain, filled in from reference TRBV2 and TRBJ2-3, reads EPEVTQTPSHQVTQMGQEVILRCVPISNHLYFYWYRQILGQKVEFLVSFYNNEISEKSEIFDDQFSVERPDGSNFTLKIRSTKLEDSAMYFCASSETHNHTILADTQYFGPGTRLTVL.

In its sample, this clone was seen a few times. J is TRBJ1-1 and V is TRBV6-5; 9 bases fit TRBD1. The CDR3 has 11 residues. V shed 7 bases, J shed 10 bases, and the junction held 4 bases outside the gene matches. CDR1 is MNHEY, CDR2 SVGAGI, per germline. Written as DNA, the CDR3 is TGTGCCAGCAAATCGACAGGGGGAGCTTTCTTT. This translates into CASKSTGGAFF.

This chain links TRBV7-9 with TRBJ2-2; the match to TRBD2 covers 12 bases. This CDR3 contains 17 residues. CDR1 and CDR2 from the germline V gene are SEHNR and FQNEAQ (reference sequence). V lost 4 bases to trimming and J lost 1 base; unmatched junction nucleotides: 4. In DNA form, the CDR3 reads TGTGCCAGCAGCTCATTGACTAGCGGGAGGAACACCGGGGAGCTGTTTTTT. Its protein product is CASSSLTSGRNTGELFF.

The chain recombines TRBV5-6 with TRBJ2-5; a possible D gene is TRBD2 (5 bases). Between the trimmed V and J ends, which lost 3 bases and 5 bases, there was a span of 14 bases. Looked up from germline, CDR1 is SGHDT and CDR2 is YYEEEE. This CDR3 spans 14 amino acids. The CDR3 protein is CASSSRGPGETQYF. The CDR3 DNA sequence: TGTGCCAGCAGCTCGCGCGGGCCGGGGGAGACCCAGTACTTC. Combining the CDR3 with reference TRBV5-6 and TRBJ2-5 gives the whole variable domain DAGVTQSPTHLIKTRGQQVTLRCSPKSGHDTVSWYQQALGQGPQFIFQYYEEEERQRGNFPDRFSGHQFPNYSSELNVNALLLGDSALYLCASSSRGPGETQYFGPGTRLLVL.

The V call is TRBV5-4, the J call TRBJ2-4; 8 nucleotides align to TRBD2. Per the germline V gene, CDR1 is SGHNT and CDR2 is YYREEE (reference sequence). J was trimmed by 2 bases and V by 0 bases; bases with no gene match: 7. CDR3 length equals 17 residues. The CDR3 is CASSLDPSGGSKNIQYF. Here the CDR3 DNA reads TGTGCCAGCAGCTTGGATCCTTCGGGAGGGTCCAAAAACATTCAGTACTTC.

This sequence joins TRBV29-1 and TRBJ2-7, with 8 bases matching TRBD2. This CDR3 region has 15 residues. Germline CDR1 SQVTM, CDR2 ANQGSEA. J gave up 3 bases and V 3 bases, and 10 bases lay outside the gene matches. Written as DNA, the CDR3 is TGCAGCGTTGAGGGGGTAGCGGGGAGGGGCTACGAGCAGTACTTC. Protein product: CSVEGVAGRGYEQYF.